What follows are 6 T cell receptor beta chains derived from one specimen sequenced in a study of a mutant IDH1 vaccine in newly diagnosed glioma. Specified time point: week 11, during vaccination. One vaccine dose held 300 ug of mutant IDH1 20-mer peptide and came with topical imiquimod. The antigens for these receptors are not known. Here immunoSEQ multiplex PCR was the method, and the copy in TCRdb shows in-frame clones only, minus some. The sample has about 36,000 clones, roughly 80% seen once. Sequencing was performed on peripheral blood mononuclear cells (PBMCs), taken from a glioma patient whose treatment included an IDH1 peptide vaccine. The receptors shown here come from a woman aged 25 to 45 with glioma. Some clones in this sample may be carry-over from other donors' samples.

The chain carries TRBV29-1 and TRBJ2-1, with D perhaps given as TRBD1 or TRBD2 (6 bases each). Trimming took off 6 bases at V and 2 bases at J, with 11 bases between the two ends. Germline CDR1 is SQVTM and CDR2 is ANQGSEA. The CDR3 has 13 residues. The DNA of the CDR3 is TGCAGCGTCGGGGGCAGGGCCTACAATGAGCAGTTCTTC. This encodes CSVGGRAYNEQFF.

The rearrangement uses TRBV27 and TRBJ2-2; tentative D call: TRBD1 (5 bases). The CDR3 covers 13 residues. With 3 bases removed from V and 7 bases from J, the gap between germline ends came to 9 bases. Per germline, CDR1 MNHEY and CDR2 SMNVEV (reference sequence). Here the CDR3 DNA reads TGTGCCAGCAGTTTCAGGGTAATCGGGGAGCTGTTTTTT. This sequence encodes CASSFRVIGELFF.

The chain is built from TRBV5-1 and TRBJ2-7, with TRBD1 identical over 9 bases. The germline V gene has CDR1 SGHRS and CDR2 YFSETQ. The CDR3 spans 14 residues. V was clipped by 2 bases and J by 5 bases; unmatched bases: 5. The CDR3 DNA is TGCGCCAGCAGCTTTCTACAGGGGGCTGACGAGCAGTACTTC. Its protein product is CASSFLQGADEQYF.

The V and J genes are TRBV6-5 and TRBJ2-5; TRBD1 matches at 8 bases. V dropped 0 bases and J dropped 5; count of bases not matched to a gene: 5. The CDR3 has 15 residues. Germline assignment: CDR1 MNHEY and CDR2 SVGAGI. The DNA of the CDR3 is TGTGCCAGCAGTTACTCCGACAGGGGAGCGGAGACCCAGTACTTC. This sequence encodes CASSYSDRGAETQYF.

The V gene is TRBV9, the J gene TRBJ2-1; 7 bases fit TRBD2. V was clipped by 3 bases and J by 3 bases; unmatched bases: 6. This CDR3 has 15 residues. In germline, CDR1 is SGDLS, CDR2 YYNGEE. The CDR3 coding sequence is TGTGCCAGCAGCGCTAGCGGAAATTTCTACAATGAGCAGTTCTTC. This codes for CASSASGNFYNEQFF.

The count of this clone is one. This chain joins TRBV2 and TRBJ1-3; 7 nucleotides line up with TRBD1. This CDR3 is built from 15 residues. Trimming cost V 4 bases and J 3 bases; bases outside gene matches: 6. Germline V gene sequence: CDR1 SNHLY, CDR2 FYNNEI. The CDR3 loop reads CASSGGQEDGNTIYF. The CDR3 bases are TGTGCCAGCAGTGGAGGACAGGAAGATGGAAACACCATATATTTT.